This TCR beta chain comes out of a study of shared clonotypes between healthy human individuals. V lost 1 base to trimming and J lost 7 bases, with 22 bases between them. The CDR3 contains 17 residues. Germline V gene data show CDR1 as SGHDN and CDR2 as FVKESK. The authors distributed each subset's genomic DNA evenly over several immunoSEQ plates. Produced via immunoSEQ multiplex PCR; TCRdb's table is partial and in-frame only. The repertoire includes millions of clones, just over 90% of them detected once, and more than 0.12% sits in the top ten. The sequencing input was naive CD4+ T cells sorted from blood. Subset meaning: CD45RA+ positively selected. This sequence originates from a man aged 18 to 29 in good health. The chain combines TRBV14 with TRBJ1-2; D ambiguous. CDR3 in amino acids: CASSQVGYNGRLRGYTF. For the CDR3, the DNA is TGTGCCAGCAGCCAAGTGGGGTACAATGGCAGGCTCCGTGGCTACACCTTC. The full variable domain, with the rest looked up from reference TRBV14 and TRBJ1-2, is EAGVTQFPSHSVIEKGQTVTLRCDPISGHDNLYWYRRVMGKEIKFLLHFVKESKQDESGMPNNRFLAERTGGTYSTLKVQPAELEDSGVYFCASSQVGYNGRLRGYTFGSGTRLTVV.